This T cell receptor beta chain stems from a study of T cells in Graves' hyperthyroidism and ophthalmopathy. The CDR3 regions of TCR beta were amplified from RNA transcripts. Using the HTBI primer set, a first-round RT-PCR was run on the TCR CDR3. TCRdb recomputed calls from the multiplex PCR reads with MiXCR, one row per CDR3 protein. The sample gives hundreds of thousands of distinct CDR3 sequences, roughly 14% of which show up once; under 15% is in the top ten. This clonotype was counted between two and nine times. V shed 4 bases and J 4 bases; nucleotides not matched to a gene: 17. Germline V gene lookup returns CDR1 MNHNS and CDR2 SASEGT. There are 19 residues in the CDR3.

The receptor's source is a man between 18 and 35 years old with Graves' ophthalmopathy. What was sequenced was blood. The chain recombines TRBV6-1 with TRBJ2-1; 9 nucleotides align to TRBD2. The CDR3 DNA reads as TGTGCCAGCAGTGGGGGTTTGGGCAGTAGTCTAGCGGGATACAATGAGCAGTTCTTC. Its translation is CASSGGLGSSLAGYNEQFF.